This note documents a single TCR beta chain sequence. Germline CDR1 is WNHNN and CDR2 is SYGVQD (reference sequence). V gave up 6 bases and J gave up 7 bases; unmatched junction bases: 9. The CDR3 sequence is 14 residues long. This specimen belongs to a study of control samples from healthy donors and cancer patients. The repertoire was sequenced with immunoSEQ multiplex PCR; TCRdb's copy has only in-frame clones and lacks some. In the table there are about 410,000 clones, 75% to 95% of which are singletons. The sequence was collected from a man in his forties or fifties with head and neck cancer. This chain links TRBV10-1 with TRBJ2-7, with TRBD1 matching over 10 bases. The sequenced sample was PBMCs. The CDR3 sequence is CASSHRDRGGEQYF. The CDR3 DNA reads TGCGCCAGCAGCCACCGGGACAGGGGTGGTGAGCAGTACTTC.